These T cell receptor beta chains were read from a single sample in a study of T cells after yellow fever vaccination. TCRdb independently ran MiXCR on the 5' RACE reads; one entry per CDR3 protein. The sample shows some 420,000 distinct CDR3 sequences, over 15% of them seen only once. Sequencing was performed on PBMCs, taken before the yellow fever booster vaccination. The origin of the receptors is a man aged 18 to 30 who received the YFV17D yellow fever vaccine. Each CDR3 is given with its conserved first and last residue. Fields, in order: J gene, D gene, V gene, clone size, CDR3 protein, CDR3 DNA. A D gene is named only where the DNA matches it firmly. A clone size is listed for some rows: how often the clone was seen (once, few, many), or a class if it is expanded.

J: TRBJ1-6; D: TRBD1; V: TRBV20-1; size: few; CDR3: CSARRQGSASPLHF; DNA: TGCAGTGCGAGGCGACAGGGATCAGCTTCACCCCTCCACTTT
J: TRBJ2-3; D: NA; V: TRBV5-1; size: few; CDR3: CASRPFRANMDTQYF; DNA: TGCGCCAGCAGGCCATTTCGGGCCAACATGGATACGCAGTATTTT
J: TRBJ2-5; D: NA; V: TRBV7-2; size: NA; CDR3: CASSSSAGEETQYF; DNA: TGTGCCAGCAGCTCGAGCGCAGGGGAAGAGACCCAGTACTTC
J: TRBJ2-1; D: TRBD2; V: TRBV6-1; size: few; CDR3: CASSGGLADRYNEQFF; DNA: TGTGCCAGCAGCGGGGGACTAGCGGACCGCTACAATGAGCAGTTCTTC
J: TRBJ2-7; D: NA; V: TRBV29-1; size: NA; CDR3: CSVVRGGSYEQYF; DNA: TGCAGCGTTGTGCGGGGAGGATCCTACGAGCAGTACTTC
J: TRBJ1-1; D: NA; V: TRBV12-3/TRBV12-4; size: few; CDR3: CASHLGVNTEAFF; DNA: TGTGCCAGCCATTTGGGGGTGAACACTGAAGCTTTCTTT
J: TRBJ1-4; D: NA; V: TRBV20-1; size: many; CDR3: CSARDLRGGEKLFF; DNA: TGCAGTGCTAGAGATCTCAGGGGCGGAGAAAAACTGTTTTTT
J: TRBJ2-5; D: NA; V: TRBV12-3/TRBV12-4; size: NA; CDR3: CASTHGQEETQYF; DNA: TGTGCCAGCACCCACGGCCAGGAGGAGACCCAGTACTTC
J: TRBJ2-7; D: NA; V: TRBV12-3/TRBV12-4; size: NA; CDR3: CASSPRTLPREQYF; DNA: TGTGCCAGCAGTCCCCGGACACTTCCTCGGGAGCAGTACTTC
J: TRBJ2-3; D: TRBD2; V: TRBV11-2; size: few; CDR3: CASSLETSGGAVRSTDTQYF; DNA: TGTGCCAGCAGCTTAGAGACTAGCGGGGGGGCAGTTCGTAGCACAGATACGCAGTATTTT
J: TRBJ2-1; D: NA; V: TRBV29-1; size: few; CDR3: CIGAINNEQFF; DNA: TGCATCGGGGCCATCAACAATGAGCAGTTCTTC
J: TRBJ2-7; D: NA; V: TRBV4-3; size: NA; CDR3: CASSQALRYEQYF; DNA: TGCGCCAGCAGCCAAGCCCTCCGCTACGAGCAGTACTTC
J: TRBJ2-2; D: NA; V: TRBV5-4; size: few; CDR3: CATQKGGADGELFF; DNA: TGTGCCACCCAAAAAGGGGGGGCGGACGGGGAGCTGTTTTTT
J: TRBJ1-1; D: NA; V: TRBV11-1; size: many; CDR3: CASSLEGSTEAFF; DNA: TGTGCCAGCAGCTTAGAGGGTAGCACTGAAGCTTTCTTT
J: TRBJ1-1; D: NA; V: TRBV6-5; size: few; CDR3: CASSYRWGGNTEAFF; DNA: TGTGCCAGCAGTTATCGGTGGGGAGGCAACACTGAAGCTTTCTTT
J: TRBJ2-1; D: NA; V: TRBV24-1; size: NA; CDR3: CATSDAGTTTYNEQFF; DNA: TGTGCCACCAGTGACGCCGGGACAACTACTTACAATGAGCAGTTCTTC